A selection of T cell receptor beta chains follows, all from one sample in a study of cytomegalovirus exposure and HLA in healthy donors. Profiling relied on immunoSEQ multiplex PCR, and the TCRdb table lists in-frame clones only, not all of them. The sample records about 140,000 clones, around three quarters being singletons. The material sequenced was PBMCs. The receptors here all came from a man younger than 35 in good health and CMV-seronegative. Each CDR3 is given with its conserved first and last residue. Fields, in order: D gene, J gene, clone size, V gene, CDR3 protein, CDR3 DNA. A D gene is named only where the DNA matches it firmly. Some rows mark clone size as missing; the rest say once, few, many or name a class of expanded clone.

D gene: TRBD1; J gene: TRBJ1-2; clone size: NA; V gene: TRBV6-6; CDR3 protein: CASRPGQSYGYTF; CDR3 DNA: TGTGCCAGCAGGCCGGGACAGAGCTATGGCTACACCTTC
D gene: NA; J gene: TRBJ2-1; clone size: NA; V gene: TRBV20-1; CDR3 protein: CSIDTGNEQFF; CDR3 DNA: TGCAGTATCGATACGGGGAATGAGCAGTTCTTC
D gene: NA; J gene: TRBJ1-6; clone size: NA; V gene: TRBV4-1; CDR3 protein: CASSLGMFGDNSPLHF; CDR3 DNA: TGCGCCAGCAGCCTGGGAATGTTCGGGGATAATTCACCCCTCCACTTT
D gene: TRBD1; J gene: TRBJ2-3; clone size: NA; V gene: TRBV5-6; CDR3 protein: CASSLGQGVADTQYF; CDR3 DNA: TGTGCCAGCAGCCTGGGACAGGGAGTTGCAGATACGCAGTATTTT
D gene: NA; J gene: TRBJ2-2; clone size: once; V gene: TRBV12-5; CDR3 protein: CASGFDRRPGGELFF; CDR3 DNA: TGTGCTAGTGGTTTTGACAGGCGCCCCGGCGGGGAGCTGTTTTTT
D gene: TRBD1; J gene: TRBJ2-7; clone size: NA; V gene: TRBV4-3; CDR3 protein: CASSRGQGDDQYF; CDR3 DNA: TGCGCCAGCAGCCGTGGACAGGGGGATGATCAGTACTTC
D gene: TRBD1; J gene: TRBJ2-7; clone size: NA; V gene: TRBV5-1; CDR3 protein: CASSAREQGDEQYF; CDR3 DNA: TGCGCCAGCAGCGCGCGAGAACAGGGGGATGAGCAGTACTTC
D gene: NA; J gene: TRBJ1-2; clone size: NA; V gene: TRBV18; CDR3 protein: CASSPPTRVERYGYTF; CDR3 DNA: TGTGCCAGCTCACCACCGACGCGGGTTGAACGCTATGGCTACACCTTC
D gene: NA; J gene: TRBJ1-2; clone size: NA; V gene: TRBV19; CDR3 protein: CASRTEYGYTF; CDR3 DNA: TGTGCCAGTAGGACAGAATATGGCTACACCTTC
D gene: TRBD1; J gene: TRBJ1-5; clone size: NA; V gene: TRBV29-1; CDR3 protein: CSVHPGGNQPQHF; CDR3 DNA: TGCAGCGTACACCCAGGGGGAAATCAGCCCCAGCATTTT
D gene: NA; J gene: TRBJ1-2; clone size: NA; V gene: TRBV7-9; CDR3 protein: CASSLVVAGLGYTF; CDR3 DNA: TGTGCCAGCAGCTTAGTCGTAGCTGGCTTAGGCTACACCTTC
D gene: TRBD1; J gene: TRBJ1-5; clone size: once; V gene: TRBV27; CDR3 protein: CASSSGTGGEDQPQHF; CDR3 DNA: TGTGCCAGCAGTTCCGGGACAGGGGGCGAGGATCAGCCCCAGCATTTT
D gene: TRBD1; J gene: TRBJ2-7; clone size: few; V gene: TRBV4-1; CDR3 protein: CASSLGTGAYEQYF; CDR3 DNA: TGCGCCAGCAGCCTCGGGACAGGGGCCTACGAGCAGTACTTC
D gene: NA; J gene: TRBJ1-1; clone size: NA; V gene: TRBV6-5; CDR3 protein: CASSLGLLNTEAFF; CDR3 DNA: TGTGCCAGCAGCCTGGGACTCTTGAACACTGAAGCTTTCTTT
D gene: TRBD1; J gene: TRBJ1-2; clone size: NA; V gene: TRBV7-2; CDR3 protein: CASRQPGQGAYGYTF; CDR3 DNA: TGTGCCAGCAGACAACCGGGACAGGGGGCCTATGGCTACACCTTC
D gene: NA; J gene: TRBJ1-3; clone size: NA; V gene: TRBV27; CDR3 protein: CASSPRSGGPGNTIYF; CDR3 DNA: TGTGCCAGCAGCCCTCGATCCGGAGGGCCTGGAAACACCATATATTTT
D gene: NA; J gene: TRBJ2-1; clone size: few; V gene: TRBV2; CDR3 protein: CASSVPVVHEQFF; CDR3 DNA: TGTGCCAGCAGTGTTCCGGTTGTCCATGAGCAGTTCTTC
D gene: NA; J gene: TRBJ2-3; clone size: NA; V gene: TRBV5-1; CDR3 protein: CASSLGGRTDTQYF; CDR3 DNA: TGCGCCAGCAGCTTGGGGGGGCGCACAGATACGCAGTATTTT
D gene: TRBD1; J gene: TRBJ1-1; clone size: NA; V gene: TRBV5-4; CDR3 protein: CASSSGTGLGNTAAFF; CDR3 DNA: TGTGCCAGCAGCTCCGGGACAGGGCTCGGGAACACTGCAGCTTTCTTT
D gene: TRBD1; J gene: TRBJ2-5; clone size: NA; V gene: TRBV7-2; CDR3 protein: CASSSPTGTETQYF; CDR3 DNA: TGTGCCAGCAGCTCACCGACAGGGACGGAGACCCAGTACTTC
D gene: NA; J gene: TRBJ2-7; clone size: NA; V gene: TRBV10-2; CDR3 protein: CASSNSGTLKGPYEQYF; CDR3 DNA: TGCGCCAGCAGTAATTCCGGGACACTTAAGGGCCCCTACGAGCAGTACTTC
D gene: NA; J gene: TRBJ2-1; clone size: NA; V gene: TRBV27; CDR3 protein: CASSPSRVYNEQFF; CDR3 DNA: TGTGCCAGCAGTCCTAGTCGGGTTTACAATGAGCAGTTCTTC
D gene: NA; J gene: TRBJ2-1; clone size: NA; V gene: TRBV6-1; CDR3 protein: CASSEGRLRTEGNEQFF; CDR3 DNA: TGTGCCAGCAGTGAAGGTAGATTGAGGACCGAGGGCAATGAGCAGTTCTTC
D gene: NA; J gene: TRBJ2-2; clone size: NA; V gene: TRBV7-2; CDR3 protein: CASSLVGGRNTGELFF; CDR3 DNA: TGTGCCAGCAGCTTAGTCGGGGGACGGAACACCGGGGAGCTGTTTTTT
D gene: NA; J gene: TRBJ1-4; clone size: NA; V gene: TRBV7-3; CDR3 protein: CASSLKSGPNEKLFF; CDR3 DNA: TGTGCCAGCAGCTTAAAATCAGGGCCTAATGAAAAACTGTTTTTT
D gene: TRBD1; J gene: TRBJ2-7; clone size: once; V gene: TRBV7-9; CDR3 protein: CASRNTGTAHYEQYF; CDR3 DNA: TGTGCCAGCAGGAACACAGGGACAGCGCACTACGAGCAGTACTTC
D gene: NA; J gene: TRBJ1-1; clone size: NA; V gene: TRBV11-2; CDR3 protein: CASRDGDSGRTEAFF; CDR3 DNA: TGTGCCAGCAGGGATGGGGATAGCGGACGCACTGAAGCTTTCTTT
D gene: NA; J gene: TRBJ2-6; clone size: NA; V gene: TRBV4-2; CDR3 protein: CASSPEVGLLANVLTF; CDR3 DNA: TGTGCCAGCAGCCCGGAGGTCGGCCTTCTGGCCAACGTCCTGACTTTC
D gene: TRBD1; J gene: TRBJ1-2; clone size: few; V gene: TRBV5-1; CDR3 protein: CASSLQGEIGYTF; CDR3 DNA: TGCGCCAGCAGCTTGCAGGGGGAGATTGGCTACACCTTC
D gene: TRBD1; J gene: TRBJ2-7; clone size: NA; V gene: TRBV5-4; CDR3 protein: CASSAGQGAYEQYF; CDR3 DNA: TGTGCCAGCAGCGCCGGACAGGGAGCCTACGAGCAGTACTTC
D gene: TRBD1; J gene: TRBJ2-3; clone size: once; V gene: TRBV27; CDR3 protein: CASSSYRDSYDTQYF; CDR3 DNA: TGTGCCAGCAGTTCATACCGGGACAGCTATGATACGCAGTATTTT
D gene: NA; J gene: TRBJ2-3; clone size: NA; V gene: TRBV9; CDR3 protein: CASSARRFSTDTQYF; CDR3 DNA: TGTGCCAGCAGCGCTCGTAGATTCAGCACAGATACGCAGTATTTT
D gene: NA; J gene: TRBJ2-7; clone size: NA; V gene: TRBV4-1; CDR3 protein: CASSQEGGSTGQYF; CDR3 DNA: TGCGCCAGCAGCCAAGAAGGAGGTTCGACAGGGCAGTACTTC